Each of the 18 T cell receptor beta chains below was sequenced from the same sample in a study of T cells after posttransplantation cyclophosphamide (dated by TCRdb to the mid-2010s). The library relied on the immunoSEQ multiplex PCR assay. TCRdb stores this immuneACCESS table with in-frame sequences only. Part of the clones is absent; in the studies checked, under half of the shortfall reflects unresolved V genes, and no reason is known for the rest. The table shows roughly 8,000 clones here, with no singletons. The top ten hold 5.5% to 7.5% of the sample. Taken with the paper, the label for treatment or condition translates to: high-dose cyclophosphamide on days +3 and +4 as single-agent GVHD prophylaxis. Patients in the PTCy group got busulfan and fludarabine conditioning, a marrow graft from a related or unrelated donor, and cyclophosphamide on days +3 and +4. Material: PBMCs, obtained after an allogeneic stem cell transplant with post-transplant cyclophosphamide. Every receptor here comes from a male patient between 25 and 39 years old who received an allogeneic stem cell transplant from an unrelated donor, was CMV-positive, and had acute and chronic GVHD. In transplant recipients, some T cells may be of donor rather than host origin.

By its share, this clone is medium-sized. The rearrangement uses TRBV6-6 and TRBJ1-5; TRBD1 is a possible D gene (5 bases). This CDR3 is 15 amino acids long. Germline V CDR1 and CDR2: MNHNY, SVGAGI (reference sequence). Between the trimmed V and J ends, which lost 7 bases and 2 bases, there was a span of 15 bases. The CDR3 nucleotides are TGTGCCAGCACCACGGGGGGGTCGGGCAATCAGCCCCAGCATTTT. Protein: CASTTGGSGNQPQHF.

This clone was seen repeatedly, ten times or more. This chain joins TRBV19 and TRBJ2-5; 8 bases are shared with TRBD1. The CDR3 has 12 amino acids. V shed 5 bases and J 7 bases; nucleotides not matched to a gene: 3. Germline loops: CDR1 LNHDA, CDR2 SQIVND (reference sequence). CDR3 region: CASSDRGGTQYF. In nucleotides, the CDR3 is TGTGCCAGTAGTGACAGGGGAGGGACCCAGTACTTC.

This clone was counted many times. The CDR3 DNA sequence: TGTGCCAGTAGTATAGTTGGGGGCATGAACACCGGGGAGCTGTTTTTT. It yields the protein CASSIVGGMNTGELFF. The gene calls are TRBV19 and TRBJ2-2; tentative D call: TRBD1 (6 bases). The CDR3 sequence is 16 residues long. The ends were cut back, 1 base at V and 1 base at J, with 10 bases in the middle. Germline V lookup: CDR1 LNHDA, CDR2 SQIVND (reference sequence).

This clone has ten or more counts. The chain links TRBV12-3 or TRBV12-4 to TRBJ1-1; D is perhaps TRBD1 (5 bases). The CDR3 is 16 amino acids. Trimming stripped 2 bases from V and 4 bases from J, with 17 bases between. CDR3 sequence (DNA): TGTGCCAGCAGTTTAACTATGTTCCCCGGGGGCACTGAAGCTTTCTTT. Its protein product is CASSLTMFPGGTEAFF.

The table lists this clone with a few counts. The rearrangement uses TRBV7-8 and TRBJ2-5; 14 bases fit TRBD2. The CDR3 spans 18 residues. Unmatched junction bases numbered 13, after V lost 5 bases and J lost 5 bases. The germline V gene encodes CDR1 SGHVS and CDR2 FQNEAQ. In DNA form, the CDR3 reads TGTGCCAGCAGCCAAGGACTAGCGGGAGGCCGATTGCAGGAGACCCAGTACTTC. As protein: CASSQGLAGGRLQETQYF.

In this sample, this clone is medium-sized. V and J are TRBV10-1 and TRBJ2-5, with 9 bases fitting TRBD2. CDR1 is WNHNN, CDR2 SYGVQD, per germline (reference sequence). The CDR3 is made up of 13 amino acids. The V gene end was trimmed by 3 bases and the J gene end by 8 bases; junction bases not matched to a gene: 4. CDR3 DNA sequence: TGCGCCAGCAGTGATAGCGGGGGCGGAACCCAGTACTTC. Translating it yields CASSDSGGGTQYF.

In its sample, this clone was seen many times. The chain carries TRBV4-3 and TRBJ1-2; D is perhaps TRBD1 (5 bases). The CDR3 consists of 13 residues. V was trimmed by 4 bases and J by 7 bases, leaving 13 bases between them. The germline V gene encodes CDR1 LGHNA and CDR2 YSLEER. CDR3 sequence: CASSLSQGFGYTF. CDR3 sequence (DNA): TGCGCCAGCAGCCTCTCCCAGGGCTTTGGCTACACCTTC.

This clone has ten or more counts. The genes are TRBV12-3 or TRBV12-4 and TRBJ1-2, with 8 positions matching TRBD1. Trimming took 3 bases from V and 4 from J; bases not matched to a gene: 7. The CDR3 spans 15 residues. The CDR3, as DNA: TGTGCCAGCAGTTTGGGGGACAGGCTTGGCTATGGCTACACCTTC. This gives the protein CASSLGDRLGYGYTF.

This clone was detected ten times or more. The rearrangement joins TRBV19 to TRBJ2-7, with D unclear. The CDR3 is 13 amino acids. Germline V gene data show CDR1 as LNHDA and CDR2 as SQIVND (reference sequence). V was shortened by 4 bases and J by 2 bases, with 9 bases between the two germline ends. Here the CDR3 DNA reads TGTGCCAGTAGTACTACTTCGGCCTACGAGCAGTACTTC. This sequence encodes CASSTTSAYEQYF.

This clone came up many times. This sequence joins TRBV18 and TRBJ2-7; 10 positions match TRBD1. The CDR3 sequence is 13 residues long. In germline, CDR1 is KGHSH, CDR2 LQKENI. V was clipped by 4 bases and J by 5 bases; unmatched bases: 2. CDR3 in amino acids: CASSRGTGDEQYF. CDR3 DNA sequence: TGTGCCAGCTCACGCGGGACAGGGGACGAGCAGTACTTC.

This clone occurred many times. This rearrangement joins TRBV7-9 to TRBJ1-2; weak D call: TRBD1 (5 bases). Germline assignment: CDR1 SEHNR and CDR2 FQNEAQ (reference sequence). V was clipped by 5 bases and J by 7 bases, with 14 bases between them. This CDR3 has 13 residues. DNA for the CDR3: TGTGCCAGCAGCGCCGGGACTGTCCGTGGCTACACCTTC. Encoded protein: CASSAGTVRGYTF.

Many counts were recorded for this clone. V gene TRBV12-3 or TRBV12-4 combines with J gene TRBJ1-1; tentatively, D is TRBD1 (6 bases). V gave up 5 bases and J gave up 0 bases, with 13 bases separating them. This CDR3 is built from 15 residues. The CDR3 DNA follows: TGTGCCAGCAGTCCCCAGACAGGCTTGAACACTGAAGCTTTCTTT. It specifies CASSPQTGLNTEAFF.

This clone was detected many times. CDR3 protein: CASSEGLAGSDTQYF. The CDR3 DNA is TGTGCCAGCAGTGAGGGACTAGCGGGGTCAGATACGCAGTATTTT. The chain carries TRBV6-4 and TRBJ2-3; 13 nucleotides agree with TRBD2. This CDR3 spans 15 amino acids. CDR1 and CDR2 from the germline V gene are MRHNA and SNTAGT. J lost 4 bases, V lost 3 bases, and 1 base had no gene match.

The sample holds many counts of this clone. The chain joins TRBV2 to TRBJ1-1; maybe TRBD1 (5 bases). V lost 6 bases to trimming and J lost 5 bases, with 16 bases between them. The CDR3 loop spans 14 amino acids. Germline V gene sequence: CDR1 SNHLY, CDR2 FYNNEI. CDR3 DNA sequence: TGTGCCAGCAGCGACAGATCTGGGGTGACTGAAGCTTTCTTT. It specifies CASSDRSGVTEAFF.

By its share, this clone is medium-sized. The V call is TRBV12-3 or TRBV12-4, the J call TRBJ1-3; D gene uncertain. V lost 3 bases and J 1 base, leaving 7 bases between the germline ends. This CDR3 is built from 14 residues. The CDR3 reads CASSFSGSGNTIYF. CDR3 DNA sequence: TGTGCCAGCAGTTTTTCGGGGTCTGGAAACACCATATATTTT.

This clone occurred many times. V gene TRBV5-1 combines with J gene TRBJ1-1; D remains ambiguous. The length of the CDR3 is 13 residues. V lost 0 bases and J 1 base, leaving 4 bases between the germline ends. Germline V gene sequence: CDR1 SGHRS, CDR2 YFSETQ. For the CDR3, the DNA is TGCGCCAGCAGCTTGGAGCGGAACACTGAAGCTTTCTTT. This encodes CASSLERNTEAFF.

Many counts were recorded for this clone. The chain recombines TRBV9 with TRBJ2-3, with TRBD2 matching over 7 bases. CDR1 and CDR2 from the germline V gene are SGDLS and YYNGEE. The CDR3 extends over 16 amino acids. V lost 0 bases to trimming and J lost 2 bases; unmatched junction nucleotides: 6. CDR3 loop: CASSVGSLAVTDTQYF. The CDR3 coding sequence is TGTGCCAGCAGCGTAGGGTCCCTAGCGGTCACAGATACGCAGTATTTT.

This clone was counted ten times or more. The chain joins TRBV6-1 to TRBJ2-1, with 9 bases fitting TRBD2. After removal of 3 bases from V and 4 bases from J, the junction contained 10 bases not matched to a gene. Germline CDR1 is MNHNS and CDR2 is SASEGT. CDR3 length equals 17 residues. The CDR3 DNA is TGTGCCAGCAGTGACGCGTCTTGGCGGGGGGGATACAATGAGCAGTTCTTC. Amino acids: CASSDASWRGGYNEQFF.